The clone carrying this TCR beta chain is a singleton in its sample. Sampled while nominally healthy, donors likely had unrecorded immune exposures. This entry is derived from a study of cytomegalovirus exposure and HLA in healthy donors. The overall study: Genotyping of about 400 donors showed that 65% to 90% belonged to the Caucasian-associated ancestry cluster.

Both 60 Vbeta primers and 13 Jbeta primers went into the PCR. This table comes from immunoSEQ multiplex PCR, and its TCRdb copy is limited to in-frame clones, with some not included. Of 200,000 to 250,000 clones in the sample, roughly four fifths were seen once. The CDR3 is made up of 13 amino acids. CDR1 is GTSNPN, CDR2 SVGIG, per germline (reference sequence). After removal of 2 bases from V and 5 bases from J, the junction contained 3 bases not matched to a gene. The receptor's source is a woman aged 50 to 60 in good health and CMV-seropositive. This sequence joins TRBV30 and TRBJ2-1; 7 bases fit TRBD1. The sample was PBMCs. DNA of the CDR3: TGTGCCTGGAGTCAGGGGGTCGACAATGAGCAGTTCTTC. Translating gives CAWSQGVDNEQFF. Full variable domain (outside the CDR3, taken from reference TRBV30 and TRBJ2-1): SQTIHQWPATLVQPVGSPLSLECTVEGTSNPNLYWYRQAAGRGLQLLFYSVGIGQISSEVPQNLSASRPQDRQFILSSKKLLLSDSGFYLCAWSQGVDNEQFFGPGTRLTVL.